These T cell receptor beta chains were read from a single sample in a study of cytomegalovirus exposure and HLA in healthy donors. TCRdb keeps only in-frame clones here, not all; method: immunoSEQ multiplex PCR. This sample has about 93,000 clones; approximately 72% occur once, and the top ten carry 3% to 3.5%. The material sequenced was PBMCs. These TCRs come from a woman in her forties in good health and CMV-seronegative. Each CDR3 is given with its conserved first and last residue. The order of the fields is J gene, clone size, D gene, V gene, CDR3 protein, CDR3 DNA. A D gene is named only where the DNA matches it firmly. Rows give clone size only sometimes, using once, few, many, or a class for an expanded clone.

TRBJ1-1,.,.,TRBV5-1,CASRMAFSRGREAFF,TGCGCCAGCCGGATGGCGTTTTCTAGGGGTAGGGAAGCTTTCTTT
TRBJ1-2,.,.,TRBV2,CASSEASGSCGYTF,TGTGCCAGCAGTGAAGCAAGCGGCTCTTGCGGCTACACCTTC
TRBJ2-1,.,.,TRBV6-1,CASSEVRVPFF,TGTGCCAGCAGTGAAGTGAGGGTCCCGTTCTTC
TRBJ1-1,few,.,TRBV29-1,CSVAQGLNTEAFF,TGCAGCGTTGCCCAGGGGTTGAACACTGAAGCTTTCTTT
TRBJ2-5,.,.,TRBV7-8,CASSLGTQGRVETQYF,TGTGCCAGCAGCTTAGGGACCCAGGGGCGCGTCGAGACCCAGTACTTC
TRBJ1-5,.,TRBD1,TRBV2,CASSEAARGRNQPQHF,TGTGCCAGCAGTGAAGCGGCCAGGGGGCGTAATCAGCCCCAGCATTTT
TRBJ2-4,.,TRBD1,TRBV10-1,CASSDQGAAKNIQYF,TGCGCCAGCAGTGACCAGGGGGCTGCCAAAAACATTCAGTACTTC
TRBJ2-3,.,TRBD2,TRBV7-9,CASSSRLAARRSTDTQYF,TGTGCCAGCAGCTCCAGACTAGCGGCGAGGAGGAGCACAGATACGCAGTATTTT
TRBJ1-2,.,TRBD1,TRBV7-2,CASSPLWDRGTNYGYTF,TGTGCCAGCAGCCCCCTATGGGACAGGGGAACTAACTATGGCTACACCTTC
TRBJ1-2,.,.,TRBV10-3,CAISESRQSSNYGYTF,TGTGCCATCAGTGAGTCACGGCAGTCTAGCAACTATGGCTACACCTTC
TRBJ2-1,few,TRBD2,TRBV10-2,CASRPGTSGSRWQFF,TGCGCCAGCAGGCCCGGGACTAGCGGGAGTCGATGGCAGTTCTTC
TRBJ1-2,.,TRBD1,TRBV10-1,CASSESGQDYGYTF,TGCGCCAGCAGTGAGTCGGGACAGGACTATGGCTACACCTTC
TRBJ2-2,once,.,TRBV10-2,CASRVIKSRQSGTGELFF,TGCGCCAGCAGAGTAATAAAATCAAGACAGAGTGGGACCGGGGAGCTGTTTTTT
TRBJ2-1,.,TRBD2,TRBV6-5,CASSYTAGGPGEQFF,TGTGCCAGCAGTTACACAGCGGGAGGGCCTGGGGAGCAGTTCTTC
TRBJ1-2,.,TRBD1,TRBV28,CASSHRTGVYGYTF,TGTGCCAGCAGTCATAGGACAGGGGTCTATGGCTACACCTTC
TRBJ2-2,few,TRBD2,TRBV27,CASSLTSGSMGELFF,TGTGCCAGCAGTTTAACTAGCGGGAGTATGGGGGAGCTGTTTTTT
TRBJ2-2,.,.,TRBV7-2,CASSGYTGDIAGELFF,TGTGCCAGCAGCGGGTACACGGGAGATATAGCCGGGGAGCTGTTTTTT
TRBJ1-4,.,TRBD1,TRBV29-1,CSVRGQGDEKLFF,TGCAGCGTGCGCGGACAGGGCGATGAAAAACTGTTTTTT
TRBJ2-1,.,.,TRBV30,CAWSRPGTNEQFF,TGTGCCTGGAGCCGCCCGGGAACTAATGAGCAGTTCTTC
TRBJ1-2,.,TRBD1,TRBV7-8,CASSLVSPGTGRNTNYGYTF,TGTGCCAGCAGCTTAGTGAGTCCCGGGACAGGCCGAAATACCAACTATGGCTACACCTTC
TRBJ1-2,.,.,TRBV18,CASSPGAGYGYTF,TGTGCCAGCTCACCAGGGGCGGGGTATGGCTACACCTTC
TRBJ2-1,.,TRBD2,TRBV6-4,CASSVLAGEGNEQFF,TGTGCCAGCAGTGTGCTAGCGGGAGAGGGTAATGAGCAGTTCTTC
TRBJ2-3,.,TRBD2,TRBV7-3,CASSLRTSGSWADTQYF,TGTGCCAGCAGCCTCCGGACTAGCGGGAGTTGGGCAGATACGCAGTATTTT
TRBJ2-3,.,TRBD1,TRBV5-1,CASSRGQGARDTQYF,TGCGCCAGCAGCCGGGGACAGGGGGCGCGTGATACGCAGTATTTT
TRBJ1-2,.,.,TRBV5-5,CASSSPKQTNYGYTF,TGTGCCAGCAGCTCCCCCAAACAGACTAACTATGGCTACACCTTC